Sequencing of this T cell receptor beta chain was carried out in a study of cytomegalovirus exposure and HLA in healthy donors (dated by TCRdb to about 2017). Background on the whole study: An earlier analysis of 587 of the donors reported 250 to 300 Gb of sequence data and around 120 million unique TCR beta sequences obtained from approximately 180 million T cells. About 300 gigabases of sequencing data and tens of millions of unique TCR sequences were included in an early release covering about 600 HLA-typed donors. Of the roughly 400 genotyped donors, 81% were placed in the genetic ancestry cluster associated with self-reported Caucasian donors. The study aimed to test whether signatures of past pathogen exposure could be identified by cataloging public T cell receptors. The T cell repertoires of 666 subjects were profiled by immunosequencing and related to cytomegalovirus serostatus. In addition to the first cohort of about 650 subjects, a separate validation cohort of 130 or so different subjects was used. High-throughput TCR immunosequencing, statistical association of individual TCRs with disease status, and machine learning were combined to predict cytomegalovirus infection status. To study patterns of TCR occurrence, a later analysis re-analyzed previously published TCR beta repertoires from around 660 donors and added high-resolution HLA genotyping. The later analysis used no new phenotypic data to find candidate immune exposures, relying instead on TCR beta sequences and their occurrence across donors. In an earlier analysis of roughly 580 of the donors, high-throughput TCR beta sequencing was used to judge whether each TCR beta V gene segment behaved as functional or pseudogenic. Donor age, sex, ethnicity and CMV serostatus were compiled alongside the repertoire data. A later genetic analysis took genome-wide SNP genotypes for 398 of the 666 donors and used that subset as a discovery cohort. Every repertoire in the discovery cohort had been generated on one and the same sequencing platform. HLA typing included class I and class II loci at four-digit resolution. The number of donors typed differed by locus, with about 629-630 for A, B, C, DRB1 and DQB1, over 500 for DQA1, about 610 for DPA1, and about 450 for DPB1. Roughly five DR-DQ haplotypes were handled as single units for association and clustering because linkage in the cohort was strong. Across about 380 genotyped donors of the cohort, an average of approximately 220,000 unique TCR beta nucleotide sequences per donor were sequenced, and 15% to 20% of those sequences were non-productive. The paper as a whole reports these results and caveats: Compared with the 666-donor mean, donors in an Asian-associated ancestry cluster had fewer N-insertions in productive TCRs, according to a later genetic analysis. The presence/absence analyses assumed that sequencing depth was roughly uniform across donors, and that assumption may not be true. While some public TCRs were present in many individuals, most TCR sequences turned up only very rarely across donors. Most CMV-associated TCR beta chains appeared to be HLA-restricted in a later analysis, and the HLA associations seemed to be driven largely by CMV exposure. Because HLA typing was missing for some donors at each locus, association tests included only the typed subset. Compared with equally common non-associated chains, HLA-associated TCR beta chains in a later analysis were more clonally expanded and had lower generation probabilities. The study listed 150 to 200 TCR beta chains as associated with cytomegalovirus. A later analysis found that TCR association rates varied across HLA loci, with DRB1 alleles showing the most associated TCRs and HLA-C alleles the fewest. The cohort was sequenced for TCR beta chains only, and without alpha or paired-chain data the features that could be detected were limited. Some IMGT-functional V segments, including TRBV6-2 and TRBV6-3, could not be told apart with the 87-base-pair reads, so those segments were excluded. At a false discovery rate of 0.05, a later analysis linked around 15,000 TCR beta sequences to specific HLA alleles. An association between a missense DCLRE1C variant and V-gene and J-gene trimming of TCR beta chains was found in a later genetic analysis and replicated in an independent cohort. It was suggested by the authors that the approach could potentially be generalized to other disease states and immunological phenotypes. A group of highly shared sequence variants was considered likely to be a technical artifact of the sequencing pipeline. Some 16 rarely observed V segments, including chromosome 9 orphons, were excluded from the earlier analysis of approximately 600 of the donors because counts were too low. The only immune exposure information available for the cohort was CMV serostatus. A further reported finding was that TCR beta sequences accurately predicted the HLA-A and HLA-B alleles for most subjects in the first cohort. An earlier analysis of approximately 500 of the donors showed that most TCR beta V segments appeared in productive rearrangements either about 87% or about 30% of the time, which broadly matched IMGT annotations. In both the original and validation cohorts, the classifier was reported to diagnose cytomegalovirus status with high specificity and sensitivity. Assigning TCR associations to individual alleles was difficult when HLA alleles, especially DR and DQ, strongly co-occurred. In vitro tests confirmed that three of the cytomegalovirus-associated TCR beta chains recognize cytomegalovirus antigens. Correlated functional status among segregating V segments might reflect linkage disequilibrium, but an unknown experimental factor could not be ruled out. A later analysis reported that several top co-occurrence clusters appeared linked to parvovirus B19, influenza, CMV and Epstein-Barr virus.

In total, more than 500 healthy bone marrow donors made up the cohort. All cohort members were sampled while nominally healthy, although unrecorded immune exposures were likely present. The donor was CMV seronegative and was included in the group of about 350 seronegative cohort members. Each donor provided a peripheral blood sample, and peripheral blood mononuclear cells were used for TCR beta sequencing. The Qiagen DNeasy Blood Extraction Kit was used to extract genomic DNA from the blood cell samples. From the cysteine up to the phenylalanine, the CDR3 has a length of 12 residues. Just CDR3 DNA is preserved here, 36 bases in frame from base 1. A distance of 10 bases separates the germline ends of V and J, which lose 3 bases and 8 bases respectively. Taken from the germline V gene, the CDR1 and CDR2 loops are MNHEY and SVGAGI. This clone was seen only a few times. No antigen is known for it. Base qualities are not recorded, but no much larger clone differs from it by a single base.

The library was produced with the immunoSEQ multiplex PCR assay. The multiplex PCR relied on a mix of 60 forward primers for TCR Vbeta segments and 13 reverse primers for TCR Jbeta segments. A multiplex PCR assay on genomic DNA amplified the CDR3 region of rearranged TCR beta genes. Amplified TCR beta libraries were sequenced as 87-base-pair reads on the Illumina HiSeq System. The paper's processing steps were these. A later analysis counted approximately 84 million unique TCR beta chains across the 600 to 850 repertoires, and roughly 11 million of these chains were shared by at least two donors. A nearest-neighbor algorithm error-corrected the raw reads and collapsed the reads into unique sequences, merging closely related sequences to remove PCR and sequencing errors. Alignment of CDR3 sequences to IMGT reference sequences was used to assign V, D and J gene segments. For a sequence to be retained, a match of at least six nucleotides was required to both a V gene segment and a J gene segment. Rearrangements were called productive when the CDR3 lacked stop codons and stayed in frame with V and J; all others were non-productive. CDR3 was defined according to IMGT convention as the region running from the second conserved V-encoded cysteine to the conserved J-encoded phenylalanine. Sequences without an unambiguous match to a single V gene segment were excluded from the earlier analysis of approximately 560 of the donors. An earlier analysis of approximately 590 of the donors classified V segments as functional when productive rearrangements were above 56.7% and as segregating when the standard deviation between donors was above 5%. A statistical classification framework was built to diagnose cytomegalovirus status from the catalog of TCR beta chain sequences. In a later analysis, V and J genes were assigned by comparing TCR nucleotide sequences against IMGT/GENE-DB human TR gene sequences. A later analysis assigned CDR3 sequences and most-parsimonious VDJ recombination scenarios with the TCRdist pipeline. In a later analysis, each TCR beta chain was defined by its CDR3 amino acid sequence together with its V-gene family, and reads without a unique V-gene family were excluded. A later analysis removed over 500 highly shared, low-generation-probability nucleotide sequences to deal with suspected cross-contamination and a sequencing artifact. For each public chain, a later analysis derived a clonal expansion index from normalized ranks of inferred template counts within each repertoire. In a later analysis, generation probabilities were computed using a VDJ recombination model fitted to out-of-frame rearrangements, and the results were checked against IGoR. Hypergeometric tests were used in a later analysis to score TCR-TCR, TCR-HLA and TCR-CMV co-occurrence, with a repertoire-size bias correction applied to the TCR pairs. To estimate false discovery rates, a later analysis permuted the HLA or CMV assignments 20 times. In a later analysis, co-occurring TCRs were grouped with DBSCAN, and TCRdist sequence similarity was added when clustering was performed within HLA-allele-positive subsets. Repertoires with fewer than 30,000 or more than 120,000 public chains, plus five repertoires with anomalous nucleotide sharing, were excluded from co-occurrence clustering. The table comes from immuneACCESS by way of TCRdb, which keeps in-frame sequences with V and J called. Part of the clones is missing from these tables; in studies checked, under half for an unresolved V gene and the rest for unknown reasons. V and J calls and clone size come straight from that table; D and trimming were deduced from the DNA. This sample comprises some 130,000 clones, 78% of them detected only once. The top ten clonotypes cover about 1.5% of the sample.

The source material was PBMCs. Recombination connected TRBV6-5 to TRBJ1-2; no confident D gene assignment can be made. This receptor was taken from a female donor in good health and CMV-seronegative. This receptor has the CDR3 CASSYSANGYTF. The DNA reads as follows: TGTGCCAGCAGTTATAGTGCTAACGGCTACACCTTC.